This T cell receptor beta chain was sequenced during a study of blood T cell repertoires in COVID-19. On the study more broadly: COVID-19 samples from acute and convalescent phases originated in the United States, Italy and Spain. In each case, the material was cDNA or gDNA derived from T cells, B-cell-depleted T cells, or PBMCs.

Profiled with immunoSEQ multiplex PCR; TCRdb holds only in-frame clones, not every one. The data show around 200,000 clones, with 79% seen just once and approximately 5.9% held by the top ten. Germline values: CDR1 LNHDA, CDR2 SQIVND (reference sequence). This CDR3 contains 16 residues. Trimming removed 8 bases from V and 4 bases from J; junction bases left unmatched: 17. The sample comprised peripheral blood. The clonotype originates from a woman in her 40s with COVID-19, enrolled during active disease. V is TRBV19 and J is TRBJ2-7; 7 nucleotides agree with TRBD1. The CDR3 sequence: CASGPTGPSRFYEQYF. As DNA, the CDR3 is TGTGCCAGTGGCCCGACAGGGCCCTCACGGTTTTACGAGCAGTACTTC.